The clone carrying this T cell receptor beta chain was observed a few times. Antigen specificity is unknown. Library construction for TCR beta used iRepertoire HTBI primers and Arm-PCR of CDR3 regions. TCRdb processed the multiplex PCR reads anew with MiXCR; each CDR3 protein has one entry. The sample holds around 420,000 distinct CDR3 sequences, around 15% seen once. Trimming took 3 bases from V and 6 from J, leaving 18 bases between them. The CDR3 runs to 16 residues. The germline gives CDR1 DFQATT, CDR2 SNEGSKA (reference sequence). This entry comes from a study of regulatory T cells in long-lasting Graves disease. Overall study results and limits: Persistent disease preferred TRBV28, TRBJ1-2 and TRBJ2-5; new disease, TRBV20-1 and TRBJ2-1. Whereas new patients shared 900 to 1,000 public clonotypes, persistent patients shared more, at under 3,500.

Sample time point: newly diagnosed GD, antithyroid drugs for less than 3 months. After RNA was extracted from PBMCs, the TCR library was made from it. The rearrangement links TRBV20-1 to TRBJ1-6, with unresolved D. This specimen was peripheral blood mononuclear cells (PBMCs), taken at new diagnosis, from a patient treated with antithyroid drugs. The source of this sequence is a female donor with Graves disease. CDR3 sequence reads: CSASNPFTEANSPLHF. The CDR3 nucleotides read TGCAGTGCTAGCAACCCCTTTACAGAGGCTAATTCACCCCTCCACTTT.